This entry lists 3 T cell receptor beta chains sequenced from one sample in a study of cytomegalovirus exposure and HLA in healthy donors. The PCR ran on 60 Vbeta and 13 Jbeta primers. Libraries were prepared by immunoSEQ multiplex PCR; TCRdb keeps only in-frame clonotypes and omits some of them. The sample has 110,000 to 150,000 clones, 9.7% seen once; the top ten hold approximately 1.9%. Sequenced: PBMCs. The receptor source for this set is a man aged 50-59 years in good health and CMV-seronegative.

This chain connects TRBV19 to TRBJ1-4; 9 positions match TRBD1. Germline trimming cut 5 bases from V and 8 bases from J; bases unmatched to any gene: 6. CDR1 and CDR2 (germline): LNHDA, SQIVND (reference sequence). The CDR3 length is 14 residues. In DNA form, the CDR3 reads TGTGCCAGTAGTGTGACAGGGGGACGAGAAAAACTGTTTTTT. Its translation is CASSVTGGREKLFF.

This clone has only a few counts. The chain links TRBV7-3 to TRBJ2-7; D might be TRBD2 (6 bases). The CDR3 covers 13 residues. CDR1 and CDR2 from the germline V gene are SGHTA and FQGTGA. Trimming stripped 5 bases from V and 0 bases from J, with 8 bases between. The CDR3 DNA reads as TGTGCCAGCAGCATCGGGAGCTCCTACGAGCAGTACTTC. This sequence encodes CASSIGSSYEQYF. The variable domain in full, completed from reference TRBV7-3 and TRBJ2-7, reads GAGVSQTPSNKVTEKGKYVELRCDPISGHTALYWYRQSLGQGPEFLIYFQGTGAADDSGLPNDRFFAVRPEGSVSTLKIQRTERGDSAVYLCASSIGSSYEQYFGPGTRLTVT.

The chain carries TRBV5-1 and TRBJ1-1, with D maybe TRBD1 (5 bases). The length of the CDR3 is 16 residues. Germline assignment: CDR1 SGHRS and CDR2 YFSETQ. V was cut by 0 bases and J by 0 bases, with 12 bases left in between. CDR3 DNA sequence: TGCGCCAGCAGCTTGGAGGCAGGGATAATGAACACTGAAGCTTTCTTT. Translation gives CASSLEAGIMNTEAFF.